This T cell receptor beta chain was captured by sequencing in a study of blood T cell repertoires in COVID-19. As for the study in general: The origin of the acute and convalescent COVID-19 samples was the United States, Italy and Spain.

In the original workflow: Estimation of nucleated cell counts was performed using reference gene primer amplification. Repertoires were generated with immunoSEQ multiplex PCR, while TCRdb's copy carries only in-frame clones and drops some. From that table come the V and J calls and clone size; the DNA was used to work out D and trimming. The table has about 260,000 clones, roughly nine tenths seen once. The CDR3 covers 15 residues. The germline CDR1 and CDR2 sequences are SGDLS and YYNGEE. The V end was cut by 4 bases, the J end by 4 bases, with 17 bases between. The chain combines TRBV9 with TRBJ1-1; a possible D gene is TRBD1 (5 bases). This receptor was obtained from a man aged 55 to 69 who had recovered from COVID-19. The material sequenced was peripheral blood. The CDR3 DNA follows: TGTGCCAGCAGCCCCCCACGAGGCGGGGGCACTGAAGCTTTCTTT. Encoded protein: CASSPPRGGGTEAFF.